Listed below are T cell receptor beta chains from one sample, sequenced in a study of blood T cell repertoires in COVID-19. Measured with immunoSEQ multiplex PCR; TCRdb has only the in-frame clones, and not every one. The data contain 260,000 or so clones, 87% of them singletons. The sequenced sample consisted of PBMCs or T cells enriched from blood (not recorded which). The origin of the receptors is a woman aged 30 to 39 with acute COVID-19. CDR3s include the opening cysteine and the closing phenylalanine or tryptophan. The D gene is left open where the match is weak. The listing skips clone size in some rows; elsewhere it reads once, few, many or a size class.

d_call: -
j_call: TRBJ2-7
v_call: TRBV6-5
clone_size: -
cdr3_aa: CASSSGTESYEQYF
cdr3_nt: TGTGCCAGCAGTTCGGGGACTGAGTCCTACGAGCAGTACTTC

d_call: -
j_call: TRBJ1-4
v_call: TRBV19
clone_size: -
cdr3_aa: CATMPVRSRTNEKLFF
cdr3_nt: TGTGCCACCATGCCCGTCCGATCGAGAACTAATGAAAAACTGTTTTTT

d_call: TRBD1
j_call: TRBJ1-1
v_call: TRBV6-5
clone_size: -
cdr3_aa: CASSGQGAGEAFF
cdr3_nt: TGTGCCAGCAGCGGACAGGGGGCTGGTGAAGCTTTCTTT

d_call: -
j_call: TRBJ2-3
v_call: TRBV11-2
clone_size: -
cdr3_aa: CASRFRASTDTQYF
cdr3_nt: TGTGCCAGCAGGTTTCGCGCTAGCACAGATACGCAGTATTTT

d_call: -
j_call: TRBJ1-6
v_call: TRBV7-9
clone_size: -
cdr3_aa: CASSLGGANSPLHF
cdr3_nt: TGTGCCAGCAGCCTCGGGGGAGCCAATTCACCCCTCCACTTT

d_call: -
j_call: TRBJ2-3
v_call: TRBV12-3/TRBV12-4
clone_size: -
cdr3_aa: CATGQGGTDTQYF
cdr3_nt: TGTGCCACCGGACAAGGGGGTACAGATACGCAGTATTTT

d_call: -
j_call: TRBJ1-2
v_call: TRBV4-1
clone_size: -
cdr3_aa: CASSQGAQALRDTF
cdr3_nt: TGCGCCAGCAGCCAAGGAGCCCAGGCTCTGCGGGACACCTTC

d_call: -
j_call: TRBJ1-3
v_call: TRBV4-3
clone_size: -
cdr3_aa: CASSQVYPGNTIYF
cdr3_nt: TGCGCCAGCAGCCAAGTGTATCCGGGAAACACCATATATTTT

d_call: -
j_call: TRBJ2-3
v_call: TRBV6-5
clone_size: -
cdr3_aa: CASSLGTTSTDTQYF
cdr3_nt: TGTGCCAGCAGCCTTGGGACAACTAGCACAGATACGCAGTATTTT

d_call: -
j_call: TRBJ2-2
v_call: TRBV7-9
clone_size: -
cdr3_aa: CASSQTGELFF
cdr3_nt: TGTGCCAGCAGCCAAACCGGGGAGCTGTTTTTT

d_call: -
j_call: TRBJ1-3
v_call: TRBV5-5
clone_size: -
cdr3_aa: CASSYGHSSGNTIYF
cdr3_nt: TGTGCCAGCAGCTACGGACACAGCTCTGGAAACACCATATATTTT

d_call: -
j_call: TRBJ1-6
v_call: TRBV15
clone_size: -
cdr3_aa: CATSSRDPYSPLHF
cdr3_nt: TGTGCCACCAGCTCCCGGGATCCTTATTCACCCCTCCACTTT

d_call: TRBD1
j_call: TRBJ2-2
v_call: TRBV27
clone_size: -
cdr3_aa: CASSSTGGQLTGELFF
cdr3_nt: TGTGCCAGCAGTTCCACAGGGGGCCAACTTACCGGGGAGCTGTTTTTT

d_call: TRBD1
j_call: TRBJ1-2
v_call: TRBV3-1/TRBV3-2
clone_size: once
cdr3_aa: CASSQGGQGLWGYTF
cdr3_nt: TGTGCCAGCAGCCAAGGGGGACAGGGGTTGTGGGGCTACACCTTC

d_call: TRBD2
j_call: TRBJ2-3
v_call: TRBV10-3
clone_size: few
cdr3_aa: CASSLGGDTDTQYF
cdr3_nt: TGTGCCAGCTCCCTCGGGGGGGACACAGATACGCAGTATTTT

d_call: -
j_call: TRBJ2-7
v_call: TRBV11-2
clone_size: -
cdr3_aa: CASSLYSVEQYF
cdr3_nt: TGTGCCAGCAGCTTATATTCGGTCGAGCAGTACTTC

d_call: -
j_call: TRBJ1-5
v_call: TRBV7-2
clone_size: -
cdr3_aa: CASSDFSGQPQHF
cdr3_nt: TGTGCCAGCAGCGATTTTTCGGGTCAGCCCCAGCATTTT

d_call: -
j_call: TRBJ2-2
v_call: TRBV4-1
clone_size: -
cdr3_aa: CASSRGRGIRTGELFF
cdr3_nt: TGCGCCAGCAGCCGGGGTCGGGGAATTAGGACCGGGGAGCTGTTTTTT

d_call: TRBD1
j_call: TRBJ1-2
v_call: TRBV12-3/TRBV12-4
clone_size: -
cdr3_aa: CASNFGQDYGYTF
cdr3_nt: TGTGCCAGCAACTTCGGACAGGACTATGGCTACACCTTC

d_call: -
j_call: TRBJ1-4
v_call: TRBV6-5
clone_size: -
cdr3_aa: CASSSFGSLAEKLFF
cdr3_nt: TGTGCCAGCAGTTCCTTCGGGTCCTTAGCTGAAAAACTGTTTTTT

d_call: -
j_call: TRBJ1-5
v_call: TRBV5-1
clone_size: -
cdr3_aa: CASSLAGPGRTGDSNQPQHF
cdr3_nt: TGCGCCAGCAGCTTGGCGGGGCCGGGGAGGACGGGAGATAGCAATCAGCCCCAGCATTTT

d_call: TRBD1
j_call: TRBJ2-5
v_call: TRBV10-3
clone_size: -
cdr3_aa: CAIQGNEQETQYF
cdr3_nt: TGTGCCATACAGGGGAATGAGCAAGAGACCCAGTACTTC

d_call: TRBD1
j_call: TRBJ2-7
v_call: TRBV11-3
clone_size: -
cdr3_aa: CASSSRDRGHEQYF
cdr3_nt: TGTGCCAGCAGCAGCCGGGACAGGGGTCACGAGCAGTACTTC

d_call: TRBD1
j_call: TRBJ1-4
v_call: TRBV5-6
clone_size: -
cdr3_aa: CASSSTLNRTGIDEKLFF
cdr3_nt: TGTGCCAGCAGCTCTACACTTAACCGGACAGGGATTGATGAAAAACTGTTTTTT

d_call: TRBD1
j_call: TRBJ1-6
v_call: TRBV27
clone_size: -
cdr3_aa: CASSLSSRDSWSPLHF
cdr3_nt: TGTGCCAGCAGTTTATCGTCCCGGGACAGTTGGTCACCCCTCCACTTT

d_call: -
j_call: TRBJ2-1
v_call: TRBV4-2
clone_size: -
cdr3_aa: CASSQGAGGRGLRSSYNEQFF
cdr3_nt: TGTGCCAGCAGCCAAGGAGCGGGTGGGCGGGGATTACGGAGCTCCTACAATGAGCAGTTCTTC

d_call: TRBD2
j_call: TRBJ2-2
v_call: TRBV14
clone_size: once
cdr3_aa: CASSQGRGRRAGELFF
cdr3_nt: TGTGCCAGCAGCCAAGGTCGCGGGAGAAGGGCCGGGGAGCTGTTTTTT

d_call: TRBD1
j_call: TRBJ2-1
v_call: TRBV5-1
clone_size: -
cdr3_aa: CASSLRGSEQFF
cdr3_nt: TGCGCCAGCAGTCTCAGGGGGAGTGAGCAGTTCTTC

d_call: TRBD1
j_call: TRBJ1-6
v_call: TRBV7-9
clone_size: -
cdr3_aa: CASSLPHTGQVGGSPLHF
cdr3_nt: TGTGCCAGCAGCTTACCACATACCGGACAGGTAGGGGGTTCACCCCTCCACTTT

d_call: -
j_call: TRBJ2-1
v_call: TRBV11-2
clone_size: -
cdr3_aa: CASSLAPGQAGYNEQFF
cdr3_nt: TGTGCCAGCAGCTTAGCCCCCGGACAGGCGGGGTACAATGAGCAGTTCTTC

d_call: -
j_call: TRBJ2-7
v_call: TRBV27
clone_size: -
cdr3_aa: CASSVVGGLSSYEQYF
cdr3_nt: TGTGCCAGCAGTGTCGTCGGAGGATTAAGCTCCTACGAGCAGTACTTC

d_call: -
j_call: TRBJ1-6
v_call: TRBV12-5
clone_size: -
cdr3_aa: CASAWGLANSPLHF
cdr3_nt: TGTGCTAGTGCCTGGGGACTAGCGAATTCACCCCTCCACTTT

d_call: -
j_call: TRBJ2-2
v_call: TRBV3-1/TRBV3-2
clone_size: few
cdr3_aa: CASSLAGRLLVGELFF
cdr3_nt: TGTGCCAGCAGCCTTGCGGGGAGACTATTGGTTGGGGAGCTGTTTTTT

d_call: -
j_call: TRBJ1-6
v_call: TRBV19
clone_size: -
cdr3_aa: CASSPGSSWPLHF
cdr3_nt: TGTGCCAGTAGTCCGGGGTCCTCTTGGCCCCTCCACTTT

d_call: -
j_call: TRBJ1-5
v_call: TRBV27
clone_size: -
cdr3_aa: CASSLLSKSDQPQHF
cdr3_nt: TGTGCCAGCAGTTTATTAAGCAAATCGGATCAGCCCCAGCATTTT

d_call: -
j_call: TRBJ2-5
v_call: TRBV3-1/TRBV3-2
clone_size: -
cdr3_aa: CASSQAGEETQYF
cdr3_nt: TGTGCCAGCAGCCAAGCAGGGGAAGAGACCCAGTACTTC

d_call: -
j_call: TRBJ2-4
v_call: TRBV5-1
clone_size: -
cdr3_aa: CASSLDSGHWDIQYF
cdr3_nt: TGCGCCAGCAGCTTGGATTCCGGACACTGGGACATTCAGTACTTC

d_call: -
j_call: TRBJ2-5
v_call: TRBV30
clone_size: -
cdr3_aa: CACSGLSQETQYF
cdr3_nt: TGTGCCTGTTCCGGGTTATCCCAAGAGACCCAGTACTTC

d_call: -
j_call: TRBJ2-6
v_call: TRBV3-1/TRBV3-2
clone_size: few
cdr3_aa: CASSPETGANVLTF
cdr3_nt: TGTGCCAGCAGCCCCGAGACTGGGGCCAACGTCCTGACTTTC

d_call: TRBD1
j_call: TRBJ1-2
v_call: TRBV18
clone_size: few
cdr3_aa: CASSPEPGQSPGYTF
cdr3_nt: TGTGCCAGCTCACCTGAACCGGGACAGAGTCCTGGCTACACCTTC

d_call: -
j_call: TRBJ1-1
v_call: TRBV9
clone_size: -
cdr3_aa: CASSVSLRTEAFF
cdr3_nt: TGTGCCAGCAGCGTATCCTTACGGACTGAAGCTTTCTTT